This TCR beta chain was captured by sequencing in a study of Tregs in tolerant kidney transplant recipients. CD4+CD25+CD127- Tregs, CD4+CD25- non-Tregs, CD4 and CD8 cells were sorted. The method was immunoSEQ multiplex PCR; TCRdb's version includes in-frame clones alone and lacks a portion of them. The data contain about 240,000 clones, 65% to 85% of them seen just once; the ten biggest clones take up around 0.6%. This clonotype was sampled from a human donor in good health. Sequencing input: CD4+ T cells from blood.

The CDR3 DNA reads as TGTGCCTGGAGTTACTTTCCCCAACGGGGTGGCTACACCTTC. As protein: CAWSYFPQRGGYTF. The genes are TRBV30 and TRBJ1-2; D is unclear. V was clipped by 2 bases and J by 7 bases, with 17 bases between them. The germline V gene has CDR1 GTSNPN and CDR2 SVGIG (reference sequence). CDR3 size: 14 residues.